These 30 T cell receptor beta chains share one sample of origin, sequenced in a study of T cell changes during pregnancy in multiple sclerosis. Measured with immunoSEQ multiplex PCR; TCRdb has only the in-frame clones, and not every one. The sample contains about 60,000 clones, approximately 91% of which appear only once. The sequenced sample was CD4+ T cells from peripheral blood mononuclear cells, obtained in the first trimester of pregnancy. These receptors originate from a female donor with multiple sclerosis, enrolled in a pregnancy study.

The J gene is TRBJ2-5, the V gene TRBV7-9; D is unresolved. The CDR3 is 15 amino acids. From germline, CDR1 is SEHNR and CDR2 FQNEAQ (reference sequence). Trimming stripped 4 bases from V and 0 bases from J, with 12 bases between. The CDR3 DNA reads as TGTGCCAGCAGCTGGCCCCGTGACTACCAAGAGACCCAGTACTTC. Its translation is CASSWPRDYQETQYF.

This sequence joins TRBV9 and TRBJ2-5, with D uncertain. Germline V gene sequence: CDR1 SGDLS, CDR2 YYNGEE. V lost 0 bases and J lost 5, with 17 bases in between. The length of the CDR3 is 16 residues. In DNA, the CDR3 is TGTGCCAGCAGCGTAGGCAACTTCCCTCCCGGGGAGACCCAGTACTTC. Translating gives CASSVGNFPPGETQYF. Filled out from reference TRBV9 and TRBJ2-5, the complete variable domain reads DSGVTQTPKHLITATGQRVTLRCSPRSGDLSVYWYQQSLDQGLQFLIQYYNGEERAKGNILERFSAQQFPDLHSELNLSSLELGDSALYFCASSVGNFPPGETQYFGPGTRLLVL.

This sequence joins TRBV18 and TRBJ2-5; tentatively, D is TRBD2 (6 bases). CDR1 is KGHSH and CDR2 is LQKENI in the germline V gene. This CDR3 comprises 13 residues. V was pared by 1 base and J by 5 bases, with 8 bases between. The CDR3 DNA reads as TGTGCCAGCTCACCACGGGCGGGGGAGACCCAGTACTTC. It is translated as CASSPRAGETQYF.

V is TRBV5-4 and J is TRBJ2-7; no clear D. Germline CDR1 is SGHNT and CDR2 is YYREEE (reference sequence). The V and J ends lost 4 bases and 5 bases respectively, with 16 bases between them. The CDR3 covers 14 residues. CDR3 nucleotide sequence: TGTGCCAGCAGCCTACCTCCCCGTCTGGACGAGCAGTACTTC. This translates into CASSLPPRLDEQYF.

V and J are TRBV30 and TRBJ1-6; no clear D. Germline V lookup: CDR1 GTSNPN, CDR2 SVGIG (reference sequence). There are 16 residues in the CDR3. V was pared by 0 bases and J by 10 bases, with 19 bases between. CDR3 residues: CAWSVLGRVVASPLHF. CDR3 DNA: TGTGCCTGGAGTGTACTTGGGAGGGTAGTCGCCTCACCCCTCCACTTT.

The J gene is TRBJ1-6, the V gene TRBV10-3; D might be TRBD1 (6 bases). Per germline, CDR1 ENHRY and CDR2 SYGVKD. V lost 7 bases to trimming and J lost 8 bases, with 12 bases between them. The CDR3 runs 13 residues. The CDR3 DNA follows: TGTGCCATCACAGCAGGGGCAGATTCACCCCTCCACTTT. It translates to CAITAGADSPLHF.

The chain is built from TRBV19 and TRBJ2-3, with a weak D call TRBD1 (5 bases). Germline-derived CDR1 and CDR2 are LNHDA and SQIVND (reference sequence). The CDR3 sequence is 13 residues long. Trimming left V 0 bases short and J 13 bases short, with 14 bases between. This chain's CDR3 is CASSIDPGPRKYF. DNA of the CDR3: TGTGCCAGTAGTATAGACCCAGGGCCCCGCAAGTATTTT.

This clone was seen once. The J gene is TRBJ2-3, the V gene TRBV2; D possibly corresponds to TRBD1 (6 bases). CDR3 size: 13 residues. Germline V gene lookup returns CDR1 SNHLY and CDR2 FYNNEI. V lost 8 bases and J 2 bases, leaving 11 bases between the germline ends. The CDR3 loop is CASLRTVTDTQYF. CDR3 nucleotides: TGTGCCAGCCTCAGGACAGTCACAGATACGCAGTATTTT.

Written as DNA, the CDR3 is TGTGCCAGCAGTTACGGGACAGGGGATCAAGAGACCCAGTACTTC. Its protein product is CASSYGTGDQETQYF. This chain joins TRBV6-5 and TRBJ2-5, with TRBD1 identical over 10 bases. This CDR3 has 15 amino acids. The junction had 2 bases not matched to a gene; V was cut back by 2 bases and J by 2 bases. Germline assignment: CDR1 MNHEY and CDR2 SVGAGI.

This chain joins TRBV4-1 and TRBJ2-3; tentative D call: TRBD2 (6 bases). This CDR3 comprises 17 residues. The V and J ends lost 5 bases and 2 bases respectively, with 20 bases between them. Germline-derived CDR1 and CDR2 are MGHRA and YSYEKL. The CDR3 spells CASSLHLGLIATDTQYF. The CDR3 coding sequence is TGCGCCAGCAGCTTACACCTAGGACTAATTGCCACAGATACGCAGTATTTT.

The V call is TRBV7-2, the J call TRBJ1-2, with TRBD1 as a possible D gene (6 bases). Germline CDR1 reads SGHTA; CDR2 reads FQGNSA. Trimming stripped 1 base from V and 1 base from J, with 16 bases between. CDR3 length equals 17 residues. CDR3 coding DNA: TGTGCCAGCAGCTTAGATTACGGGGGGCGCATTAACTATGGCTACACCTTC. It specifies CASSLDYGGRINYGYTF.

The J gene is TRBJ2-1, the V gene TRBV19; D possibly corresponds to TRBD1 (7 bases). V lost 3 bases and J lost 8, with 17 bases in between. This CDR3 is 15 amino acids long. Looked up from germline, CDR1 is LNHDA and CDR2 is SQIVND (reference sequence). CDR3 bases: TGTGCCAGTAGTATTGGCATTTTCAGGGGGGATGAGCAGTTCTTC. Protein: CASSIGIFRGDEQFF.

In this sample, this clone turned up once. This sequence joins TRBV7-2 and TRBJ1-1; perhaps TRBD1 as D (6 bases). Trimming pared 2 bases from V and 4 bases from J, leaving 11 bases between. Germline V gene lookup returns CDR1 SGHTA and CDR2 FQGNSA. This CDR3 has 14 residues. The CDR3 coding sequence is TGTGCCAGCAGCTTATACAGGGAGGGCACTGAAGCTTTCTTT. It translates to CASSLYREGTEAFF.

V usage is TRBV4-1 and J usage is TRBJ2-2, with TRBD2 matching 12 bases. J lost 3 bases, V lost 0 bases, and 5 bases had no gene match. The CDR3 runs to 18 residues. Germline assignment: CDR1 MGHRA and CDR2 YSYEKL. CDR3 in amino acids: CASSQESLAGGYTGELFF. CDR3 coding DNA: TGCGCCAGCAGCCAAGAGAGCCTAGCGGGGGGGTACACCGGGGAGCTGTTTTTT.

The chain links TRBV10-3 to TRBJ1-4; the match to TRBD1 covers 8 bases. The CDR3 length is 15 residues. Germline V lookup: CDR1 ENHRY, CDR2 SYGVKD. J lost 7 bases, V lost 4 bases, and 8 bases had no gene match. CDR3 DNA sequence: TGTGCCATCAGTGCCTCCGGGACAGGTGTTGAAAAACTGTTTTTT. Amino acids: CAISASGTGVEKLFF.

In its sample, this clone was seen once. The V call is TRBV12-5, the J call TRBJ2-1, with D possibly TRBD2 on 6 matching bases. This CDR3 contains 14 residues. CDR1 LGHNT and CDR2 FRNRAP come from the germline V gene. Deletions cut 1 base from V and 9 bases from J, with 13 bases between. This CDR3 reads CASGLGSGTPEQFF. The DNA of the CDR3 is TGTGCTAGTGGTTTGGGATCCGGGACTCCTGAGCAGTTCTTC.

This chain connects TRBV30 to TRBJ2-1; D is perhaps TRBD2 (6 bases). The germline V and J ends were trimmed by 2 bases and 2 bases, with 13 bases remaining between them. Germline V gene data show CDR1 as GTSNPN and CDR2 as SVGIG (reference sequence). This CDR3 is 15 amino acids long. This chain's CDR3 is CAWSLGGSTYNEQFF. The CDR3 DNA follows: TGTGCCTGGAGTCTGGGGGGTTCCACCTACAATGAGCAGTTCTTC.

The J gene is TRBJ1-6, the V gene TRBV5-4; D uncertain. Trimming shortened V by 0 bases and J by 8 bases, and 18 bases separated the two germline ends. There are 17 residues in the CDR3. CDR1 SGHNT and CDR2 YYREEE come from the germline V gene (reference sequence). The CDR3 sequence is CASSLGRAQRIDSPLHF. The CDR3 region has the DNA TGTGCCAGCAGCTTGGGGCGGGCCCAGAGGATTGATTCACCCCTCCACTTT. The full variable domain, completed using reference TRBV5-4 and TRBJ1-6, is ETGVTQSPTHLIKTRGQQVTLRCSSQSGHNTVSWYQQALGQGPQFIFQYYREEENGRGNFPPRFSGLQFPNYSSELNVNALELDDSALYLCASSLGRAQRIDSPLHFGNGTRLTVT.

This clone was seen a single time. The CDR3 DNA reads TGTGCCAGTACCCCGGGACAGGGGCCAACTGAAGCTTTCTTT. Protein product: CASTPGQGPTEAFF. The chain recombines TRBV19 with TRBJ1-1; 10 nucleotides line up with TRBD1. The CDR3 sequence is 14 residues long. With 7 bases clipped from V and 5 bases from J, the junction kept 7 bases outside the gene matches. CDR1 and CDR2 from the germline V gene are LNHDA and SQIVND (reference sequence).

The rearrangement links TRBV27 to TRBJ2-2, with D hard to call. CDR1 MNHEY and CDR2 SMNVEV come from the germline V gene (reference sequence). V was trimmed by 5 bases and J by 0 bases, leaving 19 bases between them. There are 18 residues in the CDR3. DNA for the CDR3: TGTGCCAGCAGTCATAGCCGAACAAAAAGTGCGAACACCGGGGAGCTGTTTTTT. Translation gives CASSHSRTKSANTGELFF.

The CDR3 coding sequence is TGTGCCAGCAGCCAACTCCACGAGCAGTACTTC. Protein product: CASSQLHEQYF. The V gene is TRBV14, the J gene TRBJ2-7; D ambiguous. This CDR3 contains 11 residues. The V gene's germline CDR1 is SGHDN and CDR2 FVKESK. V lost 2 bases and J lost 5, with 4 bases in between.

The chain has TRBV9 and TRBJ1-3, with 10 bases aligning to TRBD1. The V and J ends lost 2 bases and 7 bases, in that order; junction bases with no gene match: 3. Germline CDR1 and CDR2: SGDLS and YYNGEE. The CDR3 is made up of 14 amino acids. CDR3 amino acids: CASSVGTGANTIYF. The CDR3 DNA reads TGTGCCAGCAGCGTGGGGACAGGGGCCAACACCATATATTTT.

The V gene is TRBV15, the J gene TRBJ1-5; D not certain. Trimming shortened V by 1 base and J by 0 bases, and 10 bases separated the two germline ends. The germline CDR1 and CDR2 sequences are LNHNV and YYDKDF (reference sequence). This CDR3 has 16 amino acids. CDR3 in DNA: TGTGCCACCAGCAGAGTAGGAGTCTATAGCAATCAGCCCCAGCATTTT. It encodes CATSRVGVYSNQPQHF.

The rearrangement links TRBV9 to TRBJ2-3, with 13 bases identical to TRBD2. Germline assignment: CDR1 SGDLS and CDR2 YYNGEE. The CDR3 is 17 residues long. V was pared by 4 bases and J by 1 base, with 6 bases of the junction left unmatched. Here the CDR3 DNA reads TGTGCCAGCAGCCCCCGCGGGACTAGCGGGGGCACAGATACGCAGTATTTT. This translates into CASSPRGTSGGTDTQYF. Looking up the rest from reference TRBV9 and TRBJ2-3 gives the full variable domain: DSGVTQTPKHLITATGQRVTLRCSPRSGDLSVYWYQQSLDQGLQFLIQYYNGEERAKGNILERFSAQQFPDLHSELNLSSLELGDSALYFCASSPRGTSGGTDTQYFGPGTRLTVL.

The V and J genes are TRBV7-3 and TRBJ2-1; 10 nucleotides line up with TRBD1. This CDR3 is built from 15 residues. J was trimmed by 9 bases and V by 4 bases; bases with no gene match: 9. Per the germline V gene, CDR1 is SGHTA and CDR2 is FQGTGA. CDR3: CASSSTPGQGTEQFF. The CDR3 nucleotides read TGTGCCAGCAGCTCTACTCCGGGACAGGGGACTGAGCAGTTCTTC.

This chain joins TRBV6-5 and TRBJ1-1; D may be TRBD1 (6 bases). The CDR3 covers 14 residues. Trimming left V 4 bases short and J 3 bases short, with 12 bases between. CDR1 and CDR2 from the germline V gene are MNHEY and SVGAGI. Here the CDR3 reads CASSFLGADTEAFF. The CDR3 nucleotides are TGTGCCAGCAGTTTCCTGGGGGCGGACACTGAAGCTTTCTTT.

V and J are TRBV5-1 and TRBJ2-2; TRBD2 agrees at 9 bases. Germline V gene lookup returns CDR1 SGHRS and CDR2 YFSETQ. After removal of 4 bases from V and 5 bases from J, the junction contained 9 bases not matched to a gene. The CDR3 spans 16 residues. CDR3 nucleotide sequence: TGCGCCAGCAGCCGGGGGGTAGCGGGGGAAACCGGGGAGCTGTTTTTT. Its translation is CASSRGVAGETGELFF.

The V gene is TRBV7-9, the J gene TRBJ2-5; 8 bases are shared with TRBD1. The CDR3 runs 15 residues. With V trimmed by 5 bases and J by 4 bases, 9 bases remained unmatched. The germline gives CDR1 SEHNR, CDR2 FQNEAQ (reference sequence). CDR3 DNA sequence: TGTGCCAGCAGCACCCGGGACAGGAGGGTAGAGACCCAGTACTTC. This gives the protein CASSTRDRRVETQYF.

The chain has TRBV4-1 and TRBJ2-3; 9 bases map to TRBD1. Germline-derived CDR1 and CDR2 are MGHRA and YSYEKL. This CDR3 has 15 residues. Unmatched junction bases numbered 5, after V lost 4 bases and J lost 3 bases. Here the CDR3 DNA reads TGCGCCAGCAGCCCCAGACAGGGGGGGACAGATACGCAGTATTTT. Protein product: CASSPRQGGTDTQYF.

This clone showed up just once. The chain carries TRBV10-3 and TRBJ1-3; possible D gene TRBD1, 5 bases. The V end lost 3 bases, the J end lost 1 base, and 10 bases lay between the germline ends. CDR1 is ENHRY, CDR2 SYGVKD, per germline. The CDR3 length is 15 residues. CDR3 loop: CAISDRALSGNTIYF. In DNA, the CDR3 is TGTGCCATCAGTGACAGGGCCCTATCTGGAAACACCATATATTTT.